The 6 T cell receptor beta chains given below trace back to one sample, sequenced in a study of ipilimumab plus nivolumab after autologous stem cell transplantation. Profiled with immunoSEQ multiplex PCR; TCRdb holds only in-frame clones, not every one. The sample lists 9,000 to 15,000 clones, about 70% seen once, with 25% to 35% in the top ten. Sequencing used PBMCs, obtained in a trial of ipilimumab plus nivolumab as post-transplant consolidation. These receptors came from a male donor with diffuse large B-cell lymphoma.

The genes are TRBV4-1 and TRBJ1-1; D gene unclear. CDR1 is MGHRA, CDR2 YSYEKL, per germline. The CDR3 contains 12 residues. Trimming removed 2 bases from V and 1 base from J, with 2 bases in between. CDR3 region: CASSQQNTEAFF. DNA for the CDR3: TGCGCCAGCAGCCAACAGAACACTGAAGCTTTCTTT.

The gene calls are TRBV19 and TRBJ2-1; TRBD2 might be the D (5 bases). From germline, CDR1 is LNHDA and CDR2 SQIVND (reference sequence). Trimming cost V 3 bases and J 8 bases, with 17 bases left between them. The CDR3 consists of 15 residues. CDR3 DNA sequence: TGTGCCAGTAGTATTCCCTGGCTACCCGGGGATGAGCAGTTCTTC. Protein sequence: CASSIPWLPGDEQFF.

V gene TRBV5-6 combines with J gene TRBJ2-1, with 8 bases identical to TRBD2. J was trimmed by 5 bases and V by 4 bases; bases with no gene match: 8. Germline loops: CDR1 SGHDT, CDR2 YYEEEE. This CDR3 is built from 15 residues. CDR3 sequence reads: CASSGSGSFHNEQFF. Written as DNA, the CDR3 is TGTGCCAGCAGCGGCAGCGGGAGCTTTCACAATGAGCAGTTCTTC. Using reference TRBV5-6 and TRBJ2-1 for the parts outside the CDR3, the full variable domain is DAGVTQSPTHLIKTRGQQVTLRCSPKSGHDTVSWYQQALGQGPQFIFQYYEEEERQRGNFPDRFSGHQFPNYSSELNVNALLLGDSALYLCASSGSGSFHNEQFFGPGTRLTVL.

The V call is TRBV2, the J call TRBJ1-2; D ambiguous. The CDR3 totals 16 residues. Trimming removed 4 bases from V and 4 bases from J, with 19 bases in between. Per germline, CDR1 SNHLY and CDR2 FYNNEI. DNA of the CDR3: TGTGCCAGCAGTGCGATCGGGGTCCGCGTATCCTATGGCTACACCTTC. Encoded protein: CASSAIGVRVSYGYTF.

The CDR3 DNA reads as TGTGCCAGCAGCTCGGGTTGGTCACCCCTCCACTTT. Its translation is CASSSGWSPLHF. The chain joins TRBV5-6 to TRBJ1-6, with D hard to call. CDR3 length: 12 residues. Trimming pared 3 bases from V and 10 bases from J, leaving 8 bases between. CDR1 is SGHDT and CDR2 is YYEEEE in the germline V gene.

This clone appeared a few times. The CDR3 DNA is TGTGCCAGCAGCTTGAACGGGCGGGAGTACGAGCAGTACTTC. The encoded protein is CASSLNGREYEQYF. The rearrangement uses TRBV7-3 and TRBJ2-7; 7 positions match TRBD2. The CDR3 extends over 14 amino acids. V lost 3 bases and J lost 4; bases outside the gene matches: 6. Germline-derived CDR1 and CDR2 are SGHTA and FQGTGA. Drawing the rest from reference TRBV7-3 and TRBJ2-7, the complete variable domain is GAGVSQTPSNKVTEKGKYVELRCDPISGHTALYWYRQSLGQGPEFLIYFQGTGAADDSGLPNDRFFAVRPEGSVSTLKIQRTERGDSAVYLCASSLNGREYEQYFGPGTRLTVT.